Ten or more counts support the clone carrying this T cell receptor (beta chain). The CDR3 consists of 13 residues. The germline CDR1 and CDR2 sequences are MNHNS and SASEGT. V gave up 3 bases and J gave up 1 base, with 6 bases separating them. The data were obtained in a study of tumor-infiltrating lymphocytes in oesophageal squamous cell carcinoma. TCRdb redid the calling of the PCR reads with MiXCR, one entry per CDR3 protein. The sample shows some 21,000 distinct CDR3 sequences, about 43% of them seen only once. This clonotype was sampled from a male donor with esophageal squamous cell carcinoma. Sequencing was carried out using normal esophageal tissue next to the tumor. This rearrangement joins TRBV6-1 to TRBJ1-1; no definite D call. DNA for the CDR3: TGTGCCAGCAGTGACCAAACGAACACTGAAGCTTTCTTT. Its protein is CASSDQTNTEAFF.